The 26 T cell receptor beta chains reported below all come from one sample, sequenced in a study of blood T cell repertoires in COVID-19. Generated by immunoSEQ multiplex PCR, the TCRdb table keeps only in-frame clones and is missing some. The sample lists some 320,000 clones; about nine tenths were seen once. The material sequenced was PBMCs or T cells enriched from blood (not recorded which). These receptors were collected from a man in his sixties who had recovered from COVID-19.

The genes are TRBV5-1 and TRBJ2-1, with TRBD2 matching 8 bases. This CDR3 has 14 residues. V was pared by 4 bases and J by 10 bases, with 10 bases of the junction left unmatched. Germline lookup yields CDR1 SGHRS and CDR2 YFSETQ. The CDR3 DNA is TGCGCCAGCAGCCAGGGACTAGAGGGGAGGGAGCAGTTCTTC. Protein product: CASSQGLEGREQFF.

This clone came up a few times. This chain links TRBV6-5 with TRBJ2-7; D call uncertain. V gave up 2 bases and J gave up 2 bases, with 10 bases separating them. This CDR3 spans 14 amino acids. Looked up from germline, CDR1 is MNHEY and CDR2 is SVGAGI. The CDR3 DNA follows: TGTGCCAGCAGTTACGGGCCCTATGCCTACGAGCAGTACTTC. Amino acids: CASSYGPYAYEQYF.

The CDR3 loop is CALKWNSMNTEAFF. As DNA, the CDR3 is TGTGCCTTGAAATGGAACAGTATGAACACTGAAGCTTTCTTT. V is TRBV30 and J is TRBJ1-1; no definite D call. Germline V CDR1 and CDR2: GTSNPN, SVGIG (reference sequence). This CDR3 is 14 amino acids long. V dropped 7 bases and J dropped 0 bases, with 15 bases sitting between them.

In this sample, this clone turned up once. Other nucleotide sequences in the sample specify the same CDR3. The chain couples TRBV5-1 to TRBJ1-2; TRBD1 matches 7 bases. Germline CDR1 and CDR2: SGHRS and YFSETQ. The CDR3 has 13 amino acids. V lost 0 bases, J lost 7 bases, and 3 bases stayed unmatched. The CDR3 region has the DNA TGCGCCAGCAGCTTGGACAGGGGCGGTGGCTACACCTTC. Translation gives CASSLDRGGGYTF.

The CDR3 here is CASRRGVNTEAFF. In nucleotides, the CDR3 is TGCGCCAGCAGACGAGGAGTGAACACTGAAGCTTTCTTT. The chain combines TRBV5-1 with TRBJ1-1; no firm D call. Germline V gene sequence: CDR1 SGHRS, CDR2 YFSETQ. This CDR3 is 13 amino acids long. Trimming took off 5 bases at V and 0 bases at J, with 8 bases between the two ends.

The sample holds a few counts of this clone. The chain carries TRBV5-1 and TRBJ2-1, with D maybe TRBD2 (6 bases). Germline V lookup: CDR1 SGHRS, CDR2 YFSETQ. V lost 0 bases and J 1 base, leaving 11 bases between the germline ends. CDR3 length: 16 amino acids. CDR3 coding DNA: TGCGCCAGCAGCTTGGCTCCAGGGACTTCCTACAATGAGCAGTTCTTC. Amino acids: CASSLAPGTSYNEQFF.

The CDR3 loop reads CASSAYGQVTFGYTF. The CDR3 nucleotides read TGTGCCAGTAGTGCCTACGGACAGGTTACGTTTGGCTACACCTTC. The rearrangement uses TRBV19 and TRBJ1-2, with TRBD1 identical over 7 bases. Germline V CDR1 and CDR2: LNHDA, SQIVND (reference sequence). The length of the CDR3 is 15 residues. With V trimmed by 5 bases and J by 7 bases, 13 bases remained unmatched.

CDR3 loop: CASSLAGSGNSPLHF. CDR3 nucleotide sequence: TGTGCCAGCAGCTTAGCAGGGAGTGGTAATTCACCCCTCCACTTT. V gene TRBV7-8 combines with J gene TRBJ1-6; unclear D gene. The germline V and J ends were trimmed by 0 bases and 6 bases, with 9 bases remaining between them. The germline CDR1 and CDR2 sequences are SGHVS and FQNEAQ. The CDR3 has 15 amino acids.

The chain joins TRBV10-2 to TRBJ2-7; 9 bases are a match to TRBD1. In germline, CDR1 is WSHSY, CDR2 SAAADI. J was trimmed by 10 bases and V by 3 bases; bases with no gene match: 4. The CDR3 spans 12 residues. CDR3 amino acids: CASSDSTGGQYF. CDR3 coding DNA: TGCGCCAGCAGTGACTCCACAGGGGGCCAGTACTTC.

This chain uses TRBV7-8 with TRBJ2-1, with D tentatively TRBD2 (5 bases). In germline, CDR1 is SGHVS, CDR2 FQNEAQ. The CDR3 totals 16 residues. V was cut by 2 bases and J by 5 bases, with 16 bases left in between. The CDR3 DNA reads as TGTGCCAGCAGCTTAAGGTCTAGCCTAGAAAACAATGAGCAGTTCTTC. It yields the protein CASSLRSSLENNEQFF.

This clone showed up just a few times. V gene TRBV4-1 combines with J gene TRBJ2-1, with 7 bases that match TRBD2. The V gene's germline CDR1 is MGHRA and CDR2 YSYEKL. With 1 base clipped from V and 5 bases from J, the junction kept 11 bases outside the gene matches. The CDR3 is 17 amino acids. The CDR3 sequence: CASSQVVTRRENNEQFF. CDR3 nucleotides: TGCGCCAGCAGCCAAGTTGTGACTCGGCGGGAGAACAATGAGCAGTTCTTC.

This clone has more than one count but fewer than ten. The chain couples TRBV7-9 to TRBJ1-3; D gene ambiguous. Germline V CDR1 and CDR2: SEHNR, FQNEAQ (reference sequence). The CDR3 sequence is 15 residues long. The V end was cut by 1 base, the J end by 6 bases, with 13 bases between. CDR3 in amino acids: CASSLGQALENTIYF. CDR3 nucleotide sequence: TGTGCCAGCAGCTTAGGGCAGGCGCTGGAAAACACCATATATTTT.

The chain couples TRBV5-6 to TRBJ1-1, with D possibly being TRBD1 (6 bases). Trimming took off 2 bases at V and 5 bases at J, with 19 bases between the two ends. The CDR3 sequence is 16 residues long. CDR1 and CDR2 from the germline V gene are SGHDT and YYEEEE. This CDR3 is CASSLPGTPGRTEAFF. CDR3 sequence (DNA): TGTGCCAGCAGCTTACCCGGGACACCTGGGCGTACTGAAGCTTTCTTT.

The V call is TRBV6-2 or TRBV6-3, the J call TRBJ1-1; TRBD1 matches 7 bases. The CDR3 is 16 amino acids. V lost 0 bases and J lost 6; bases outside the gene matches: 10. Germline CDR1 MNHEY, CDR2 SVGEGT. The CDR3, as DNA: TGTGCCAGCAGTTACTCTTATCAAAGGACAGGAGCTGAAGCTTTCTTT. Its translation is CASSYSYQRTGAEAFF.

This clone showed up just a few times. J is TRBJ2-7 and V is TRBV15; unclear D gene. The CDR3 is made up of 13 amino acids. Germline CDR1 reads LNHNV; CDR2 reads YYDKDF (reference sequence). V was clipped by 4 bases and J by 1 base, with 8 bases between them. The DNA for the CDR3 is TGTGCCACCAGCATCCAAGCTTCCTACGAGCAGTACTTC. Residues: CATSIQASYEQYF.

The CDR3: CASSVDRDTEAFF. CDR3 bases: TGCGCCAGCAGCGTGGACAGGGACACTGAAGCTTTCTTT. The chain has TRBV5-1 and TRBJ1-1; TRBD1 matches 8 bases. The germline V gene encodes CDR1 SGHRS and CDR2 YFSETQ. CDR3 length equals 13 residues. V shed 4 bases and J 3 bases; nucleotides not matched to a gene: 2.

The genes are TRBV5-5 and TRBJ2-2, with 8 nucleotides matching TRBD2. CDR3 size: 16 residues. Germline CDR1 is SGHKS and CDR2 is YYEKEE (reference sequence). The J segment lost 3 bases and the V segment lost 4 bases, leaving 8 bases of the junction unmatched. CDR3: CASSRWLAGDTGELFF. Here the CDR3 DNA reads TGTGCCAGCAGCCGCTGGCTAGCGGGCGACACCGGGGAGCTGTTTTTT.

This rearrangement joins TRBV6-5 to TRBJ1-1, with D tentatively TRBD1 (6 bases). CDR3 length: 13 residues. CDR1 and CDR2 (germline): MNHEY, SVGAGI. Trimming removed 6 bases at V and 6 bases at J, with 14 bases between. CDR3 bases: TGTGCCAGCAGCCCCCGCCGACAGGCTGAAGCTTTCTTT. It encodes CASSPRRQAEAFF.

The chain carries TRBV3-1 (or the pseudogene TRBV3-2) and TRBJ2-5; a possible D gene is TRBD1 (5 bases). Germline values: CDR1 LGHDT, CDR2 YNNKEL (reference sequence). CDR3 size: 15 residues. The V gene lost 0 bases and the J gene lost 3 bases, with 11 bases spanning the gap. In DNA, the CDR3 is TGTGCCAGCAGCCAAGATTTCGAAGGGGAAGAGACCCAGTACTTC. Protein product: CASSQDFEGEETQYF.

The rearrangement uses TRBV2 and TRBJ2-1; 9 nucleotides match TRBD2. The J segment lost 8 bases and the V segment lost 6 bases, leaving 23 bases of the junction unmatched. CDR1 is SNHLY, CDR2 FYNNEI, per germline. CDR3 length equals 19 residues. The CDR3 spells CASRPGAGSLAGLFYEQFF. The CDR3 bases are TGTGCCAGCAGGCCAGGGGCAGGGTCGCTAGCGGGGTTATTCTATGAGCAGTTCTTC.

This rearrangement joins TRBV6-5 to TRBJ2-7, with TRBD2 as a possible D gene (5 bases). Trimming cost V 7 bases and J 6 bases, with 13 bases left between them. This CDR3 is built from 12 residues. Germline CDR1 MNHEY, CDR2 SVGAGI. For the CDR3, the DNA is TGTGCCAGCACCTCCGACGAGGGCGAGCAGTACTTC. Translated, it gives CASTSDEGEQYF.

The V call is TRBV29-1, the J call TRBJ1-5; a weak D match, TRBD1 (6 bases). Trimming removed 4 bases from V and 7 bases from J, with 17 bases in between. In germline, CDR1 is SQVTM, CDR2 ANQGSEA. The CDR3 sequence is 14 residues long. The chain's CDR3 is CSVVLSTGGQPQHF. The CDR3 DNA reads as TGCAGCGTTGTCCTTTCGACAGGCGGACAGCCCCAGCATTTT.

This sequence joins TRBV2 and TRBJ1-1, with TRBD1 matching over 8 bases. The CDR3 covers 16 residues. Per germline, CDR1 SNHLY and CDR2 FYNNEI. The ends lost 6 bases at V and 1 base at J; junction bases unmatched: 10. In DNA form, the CDR3 reads TGTGCCAGCAGGTTATCCGACAGGGGCAAGAACACTGAAGCTTTCTTT. It codes for CASRLSDRGKNTEAFF.

This sequence joins TRBV3-1 (or the pseudogene TRBV3-2) and TRBJ2-3; TRBD1 matches at 7 bases. CDR3 length: 16 residues. Germline-derived CDR1 and CDR2 are LGHDT and YNNKEL (reference sequence). The V gene end was trimmed by 3 bases and the J gene end by 6 bases; junction bases not matched to a gene: 12. CDR3 coding DNA: TGTGCCAGCAGCCATACGGGGACAGTCTTAATTGATACGCAGTATTTT. Translation: CASSHTGTVLIDTQYF.

This clone was picked up one time. The chain employs TRBV2 and TRBJ1-1; D possibly corresponds to TRBD1 (6 bases). Germline V lookup: CDR1 SNHLY, CDR2 FYNNEI. V lost 2 bases and J lost 4, with 8 bases in between. The CDR3 has 13 amino acids. CDR3 coding DNA: TGTGCCAGCAGTGAACAGACAGGCACTGAAGCTTTCTTT. This gives the protein CASSEQTGTEAFF.

This clone was detected only once. The chain recombines TRBV4-3 with TRBJ2-2, with TRBD1 identical over 7 bases. V was pared by 2 bases and J by 0 bases, with 3 bases of the junction left unmatched. This CDR3 has 16 amino acids. CDR1 LGHNA and CDR2 YSLEER come from the germline V gene. The CDR3 here is CASSQPGTANTGELFF. CDR3 DNA sequence: TGCGCCAGCAGCCAACCGGGGACAGCGAACACCGGGGAGCTGTTTTTT.